These T cell receptor beta chains were read from a single sample in a study of shared clonotypes between healthy human individuals. Sequencing used immunoSEQ multiplex PCR; TCRdb keeps in-frame clones, though not all of them. The sample has roughly 2.4 million clones, approximately 96% seen once. The sequenced material came from naive CD4+ T cells sorted from blood. Source of these receptors: a man aged 18 to 29 in good health. The CDR3 runs from the conserved cysteine through the conserved F or W. Fields, in order: V gene, J gene, D gene, CDR3 length, clone size, CDR3 DNA, CDR3 protein. D genes are given only for firm matches. Clone sizes are given selectively: once, few, many, or a class where the clone is expanded.

TRBV6-1	TRBJ2-3	TRBD2	18	.	TGTGCCAGCAGTGATTTAGCGGGAGGCAGAAGATCCACAGATACGCAGTATTTT	CASSDLAGGRRSTDTQYF
TRBV5-1	TRBJ1-1	.	13	.	TGCGCCAGCAGCTTGGTTTTAAACACTGAAGCTTTCTTT	CASSLVLNTEAFF
TRBV6-4	TRBJ1-5	TRBD1	16	.	TGTGCCAGGACAGGGGGAGGTAAACCGAGCAATCAGCCCCAGCATTTT	CARTGGGKPSNQPQHF
TRBV5-1	TRBJ1-1	TRBD1	17	.	TGCGCCAGCAGCTTGCAGCCCCCGGGACAGATGAACACTGAAGCTTTCTTT	CASSLQPPGQMNTEAFF
TRBV29-1	TRBJ1-1	.	14	.	TGCAGCGTTGAGAAATGGGGGGACCGCACTGAAGCTTTCTTT	CSVEKWGDRTEAFF
TRBV7-2	TRBJ1-5	.	14	.	TGTGCCAGCAGCTTAGACAGGGACGGCCAGCCCCAGCATTTT	CASSLDRDGQPQHF
TRBV5-6	TRBJ1-4	.	14	.	TGTGCCAGCAGCTCGGGCCAGGAGAATGAAAAACTGTTTTTT	CASSSGQENEKLFF
TRBV5-1	TRBJ2-2	.	14	.	TGCGCCAGCAGTTATTATGGGGTCACCGGGGAGCTGTTTTTT	CASSYYGVTGELFF
TRBV10-3	TRBJ2-7	TRBD1	14	.	TGTGCCATCAGTGGACAGGGTGGATCCTACGAGCAGTACTTC	CAISGQGGSYEQYF
TRBV7-9	TRBJ1-5	.	14	.	TGTGCCAGCAGCTCCGACGGGAGCAATCAGCCCCAGCATTTT	CASSSDGSNQPQHF
TRBV30	TRBJ1-2	.	13	.	TGTGCCTGGAGAGCAGGGGCCGCATCTGGCTACACCTTC	CAWRAGAASGYTF
TRBV6-5	TRBJ2-2	TRBD1	14	.	TGTGCCAGTCACAGGGGGCCTCACACCGGGGAGCTGTTTTTT	CASHRGPHTGELFF
TRBV5-4	TRBJ2-7	TRBD2	16	.	TGTGCCAGCAGCGTCCAGAGCGGGGACGACTCCTACGAGCAGTACTTC	CASSVQSGDDSYEQYF
TRBV5-1	TRBJ2-1	.	13	.	TGCGCCAGCAGCTCGGGTGAGGGTACTAAGCAGTTCTTC	CASSSGEGTKQFF
TRBV5-1	TRBJ2-7	TRBD1	15	.	TGCGCCAGCAGCTTGGATACAGGGGGCTTTGGCGAGCAGTACTTC	CASSLDTGGFGEQYF
TRBV5-1	TRBJ2-5	TRBD1	16	.	TGCGCCAGCAGCTTGGATCCGGGACAGGGGGGAGAGACCCAGTACTTC	CASSLDPGQGGETQYF
TRBV4-1	TRBJ1-4	.	16	.	TGCGCCAGCAGCCAAGTGGGACCTGCGGCTAATGAAAAACTGTTTTTT	CASSQVGPAANEKLFF
TRBV14	TRBJ1-1	TRBD1	14	.	TGTGCCAGCAGCCCTATAACAGGGGGCACTGAAGCTTTCTTT	CASSPITGGTEAFF
TRBV27	TRBJ2-4	TRBD2	18	.	TGTGCCAGCAGTTCAACCGCACTAGCGGCGCCTCCCAAAAACATTCAGTACTTC	CASSSTALAAPPKNIQYF
TRBV2	TRBJ1-5	.	14	.	TGTGCCAGCAGTGCAAGCGGGAGCAATCAGCCCCAGCATTTT	CASSASGSNQPQHF
TRBV2	TRBJ1-1	.	15	once	TGTGCCAGCAGTGAGGGTCCTCTACTGGGCACTGAAGCTTTCTTT	CASSEGPLLGTEAFF
TRBV6-4	TRBJ2-7	TRBD1	14	.	TGTGCCAGCAGCCCCCCGGACAGGGGGTTGGGACAGTACTTC	CASSPPDRGLGQYF
TRBV18	TRBJ2-7	TRBD1	14	.	TGTGCCAGCTCACAGGGGGCCACGTCGTACGAGCAGTACTTC	CASSQGATSYEQYF
TRBV6-4	TRBJ1-4	.	15	.	TGTGCCAGCCCCAACTTCCCCTTCTATAATGAAAAACTGTTTTTT	CASPNFPFYNEKLFF
TRBV5-4	TRBJ2-1	TRBD1	16	.	TGTGCCAGCAGCTTGGGCCGACAGGGGAAGGACAATGAGCAGTTCTTC	CASSLGRQGKDNEQFF
TRBV7-8	TRBJ1-6	.	15	few	TGTGCCAGCAGCTTAGGGGCAGGGAGGAATTCACCCCTCCACTTT	CASSLGAGRNSPLHF
TRBV6-1	TRBJ2-7	.	13	.	TGTGCCAGCAGTGATGCGGGCCCCGCAAGGCAGTACTTC	CASSDAGPARQYF
TRBV7-2	TRBJ1-2	.	13	once	TGTGCCAGCAGCCCGACCTCAAGGGGGGACTACACCTTC	CASSPTSRGDYTF
TRBV5-1	TRBJ2-7	.	14	.	TGCGCCAGCAGCTCGGGTGTCAACTCCTACGAGCAGTACTTC	CASSSGVNSYEQYF
TRBV29-1	TRBJ2-7	.	13	.	TGCAGCGTTGACAATGACAGCCGGGACGAGCAGTACTTC	CSVDNDSRDEQYF
TRBV6-1	TRBJ1-2	.	12	.	TGTGCCAGCATGGGGGGCAACTATGGCTACACCTTC	CASMGGNYGYTF
TRBV28	TRBJ1-2	TRBD1	13	.	TGTGCCAGCGACCCTCGACAGGGAAATGGCTACACCTTC	CASDPRQGNGYTF